Listed below are T cell receptor beta chains from one sample, sequenced in a study of early T cells in non-severe SARS-CoV-2 infection. TCRdb passed the 5' RACE reads through MiXCR, listing each CDR3 protein once. The sample yields about 81,000 distinct CDR3 sequences, about 6.5% seen once. Sequencing input: whole blood. All receptors come from an adult who was a healthcare worker with PCR-confirmed SARS-CoV-2 infection or an uninfected control (not recorded which). CDR3s include the opening cysteine and the closing phenylalanine or tryptophan. Clone size is not always given. Where it is, it says once, few, many or a class for expanded clones.

len,v_gene,j_gene,abundance,CDR3aa
17,TRBV7-9,TRBJ2-7,few,CASSLYTGQGSSYEQYF
15,TRBV7-2,TRBJ1-1,few,CASSRQEFMNTEAFF
14,TRBV5-1,TRBJ2-1,many,CASSLAQGWDEQFF
14,TRBV20-1,TRBJ1-1,many,CSAQRSDRATEAFF
15,TRBV27,TRBJ1-4,many,CASRQGAGWNEKLFF
13,TRBV29-1,TRBJ2-3,many,CSRTSGTTDTQYF
14,TRBV2,TRBJ2-5,many,CASSANRGRETQYF
15,TRBV4-3,TRBJ2-7,few,CASSQGSSGFYEQYF
15,TRBV20-1,TRBJ2-1,many,CSARGPLGSYNEQFF
14,TRBV7-2,TRBJ2-3,many,CASSLSQRTDTQYF
13,TRBV10-3,TRBJ1-6,.,CAISESYDSPLHF
16,TRBV9,TRBJ2-3,many,CASSVEAGDIGDTQYF
15,TRBV9,TRBJ2-3,many,CASSVAGGTTDTQYF
13,TRBV25-1,TRBJ2-1,many,CASRADRGYEQFF
11,TRBV27,TRBJ1-1,.,CASKQGTEAFF
15,TRBV11-2,TRBJ1-6,many,CASSSQGAYNSPLHF
16,TRBV7-2,TRBJ2-1,many,CASSTAGGSSYNEQFF
18,TRBV5-1,TRBJ2-6,few,CASSAGLAGASGANVLTF
15,TRBV6-2/TRBV6-3,TRBJ2-5,many,CASSSGLAGEETQYF
11,TRBV6-2/TRBV6-3,TRBJ2-7,many,CASSKTREQYF
12,TRBV6-2/TRBV6-3,TRBJ2-7,few,CASSWGPYEQYF
15,TRBV9,TRBJ2-2,.,CASSVVQGGAGELFF
14,TRBV7-8,TRBJ2-7,many,CASSLAPSSYEQYF
15,TRBV12-3/TRBV12-4,TRBJ2-1,few,CASSLSDRGDNEQFF
14,TRBV28,TRBJ1-1,many,CASSFAGVSTEAFF
18,TRBV21-1,TRBJ1-5,many,CASSKGAGRFYSNQPQHF
19,TRBV4-1,TRBJ2-3,few,CASSVRPMPGLAGEDAQYF
12,TRBV29-1,TRBJ2-3,many,CSVDNQGMAQYF
13,TRBV18,TRBJ1-4,many,CASSPGTVEKLFF
15,TRBV6-6,TRBJ2-3,few,CASKGLAGASDTQYF
18,TRBV7-9,TRBJ2-3,many,CASSLLAGRSVGTDTQYF
19,TRBV11-2,TRBJ2-3,few,CASSSKTGGEKSSTDTQYF
15,TRBV14,TRBJ1-1,.,CASSQDRPMNTEAFF
16,TRBV11-2,TRBJ2-5,few,CASSVITPGAQETQYF
13,TRBV12-3/TRBV12-4,TRBJ1-1,.,CASSPVADTEAFF
13,TRBV21-1,TRBJ2-5,many,CASNDGLQETQYF
14,TRBV20-1,TRBJ2-1,.,CSAMAHGSYNEQFF
15,TRBV9,TRBJ2-7,.,CASSLRPNSPYEQYF
15,TRBV7-2,TRBJ1-5,many,CASSLSGRGNQPQHF
12,TRBV12-3/TRBV12-4,TRBJ2-2,.,CGVATNTGELFF
13,TRBV27,TRBJ2-1,many,CASSLPRVNEQFF
15,TRBV24-1,TRBJ1-2,many,CATSDPGQGNYGYTF
14,TRBV29-1,TRBJ2-1,.,CSVGRDSVPDEQFF
14,TRBV3-1,TRBJ1-4,many,CASSQRSSGEKLFF
14,TRBV6-4,TRBJ2-2,.,CASSEMSWTGELFF
15,TRBV6-5,TRBJ1-1,.,CASRLGRLPNTEAFF
13,TRBV7-2,TRBJ1-4,many,CASSLGLREVLFF
15,TRBV12-3/TRBV12-4,TRBJ2-1,many,CASSWTSSLYNEQFF
17,TRBV6-1,TRBJ2-2,medium-sized,CASSENPQGDITGELFF
15,TRBV5-1,TRBJ2-5,.,CASSLELGAQETQYF
15,TRBV19,TRBJ1-5,many,CASSPGRAGNQPQHF
15,TRBV28,TRBJ1-3,.,CASSNRASSGNTIYF
16,TRBV4-2,TRBJ2-7,many,CASSQDLSGTSYEQYF
16,TRBV18,TRBJ2-1,many,CASSPLPGQDSNEQFF
13,TRBV10-3,TRBJ1-5,.,CAITINPDQPQHF
14,TRBV6-2/TRBV6-3,TRBJ2-5,many,CASSYSWDKETQYF
13,TRBV7-9,TRBJ1-1,.,CASSPEAPREAFF
15,TRBV28,TRBJ2-1,.,CASSHLSAGDNEQFF